This T cell receptor (beta chain) came from a study of blood T cells in healthy people across ages. The individuals who served as donors were healthy Caucasians living in Russia, aged about 6 to 90. For the second PCR, which ran for about 6 to 12 cycles, a sample-barcoded 5' primer and a J-beta primer mix were used. TCRdb independently ran MiXCR on the 5' RACE reads; one entry per CDR3 protein. The sample records fewer than 950,000 distinct CDR3 sequences, around half being singletons. Study-level points and caveats: Lack of knowledge of donor CMV status possibly confounded expanded clonotype changes.

On this clonotype: Its antigen is as yet unknown.

This CDR3 is 16 amino acids long. Germline V gene data show CDR1 as MNHEY and CDR2 as SMNVEV (reference sequence). V shed 3 bases and J shed 4 bases, with 19 bases lying between them. The sample was blood. This TCR was sampled from an older man in good health. The rearrangement links TRBV27 to TRBJ2-7; D is possibly TRBD2 (6 bases). CDR3 in DNA: TGTGCCAGCAGTTTTGGGGGGACTCCGGGCGGGTACGAGCAGTACTTC. Its protein is CASSFGGTPGGYEQYF.